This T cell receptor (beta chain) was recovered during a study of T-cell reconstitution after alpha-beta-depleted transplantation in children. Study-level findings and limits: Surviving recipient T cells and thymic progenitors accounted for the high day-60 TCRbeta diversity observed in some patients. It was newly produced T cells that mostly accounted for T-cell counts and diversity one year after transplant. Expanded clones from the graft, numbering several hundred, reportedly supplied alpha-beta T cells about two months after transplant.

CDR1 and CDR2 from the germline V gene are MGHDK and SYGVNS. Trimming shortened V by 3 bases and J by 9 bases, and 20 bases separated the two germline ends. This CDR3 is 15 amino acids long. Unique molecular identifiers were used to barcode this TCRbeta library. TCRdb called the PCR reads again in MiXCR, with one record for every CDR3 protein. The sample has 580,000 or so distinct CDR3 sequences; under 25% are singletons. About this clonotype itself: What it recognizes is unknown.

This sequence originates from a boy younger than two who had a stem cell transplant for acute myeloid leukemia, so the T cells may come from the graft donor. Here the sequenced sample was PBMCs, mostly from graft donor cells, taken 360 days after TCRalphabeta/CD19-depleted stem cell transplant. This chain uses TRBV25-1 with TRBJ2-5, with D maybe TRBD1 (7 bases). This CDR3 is CASSEEQGLRGPQYF. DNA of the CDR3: TGTGCCAGCAGTGAGGAACAGGGGCTCCGGGGGCCCCAGTACTTC.